Listed below are T cell receptor beta chains from one sample, sequenced in a study of blood T cell repertoires in COVID-19. TCRdb's table, derived via immunoSEQ multiplex PCR, lists solely in-frame clones and lacks some. Among about 230,000 clones listed, 85% to 90% were seen once. The sequenced sample consisted of peripheral blood. These receptors were obtained from a man in his fifties or sixties with COVID-19, enrolled during active disease. The CDR3 runs from the conserved cysteine through the conserved F or W. D genes are given only for firm matches. Clone size appears in some rows only: once, few, many, or a class for an expanded clone.

j_call	cdr3_length	d_call	v_call	clone_size	cdr3_aa	cdr3_nt
TRBJ1-1	11	NA	TRBV20-1	few	CSASGGVQAFF	TGCAGTGCTAGTGGGGGAGTGCAAGCTTTCTTT
TRBJ1-1	14	TRBD1	TRBV19	NA	CASSIMGQFTEAFF	TGTGCCAGTAGTATTATGGGACAGTTCACTGAAGCTTTCTTT
TRBJ2-5	18	TRBD2	TRBV19	NA	CASSIAHRTSGRAATQYF	TGTGCCAGTAGTATAGCCCACCGGACTAGCGGGAGGGCGGCTACCCAGTACTTC
TRBJ1-2	14	TRBD1	TRBV7-2	NA	CASSLAVTGYGYTF	TGTGCCAGCAGCTTAGCTGTGACAGGGTATGGCTACACCTTC
TRBJ2-2	18	TRBD2	TRBV5-1	NA	CASRSEASGGINTGELFF	TGCGCCAGCAGATCGGAGGCTAGCGGGGGGATTAACACCGGGGAGCTGTTTTTT
TRBJ2-4	13	NA	TRBV21-1	NA	CASSKKSSGIQYF	TGTGCCAGCAGCAAAAAGTCCTCGGGCATTCAGTACTTC
TRBJ1-2	15	TRBD1	TRBV13	NA	CASSRTGTGNYGYTF	TGTGCCAGCAGCCGGACCGGGACAGGGAACTATGGCTACACCTTC
TRBJ1-1	14	NA	TRBV7-9	NA	CASSQGQTNTEAFF	TGTGCCAGCAGCCAAGGACAAACGAACACTGAAGCTTTCTTT
TRBJ1-3	14	NA	TRBV15	NA	CATSSTHSGNTIYF	TGTGCCACCAGCTCCACACACTCTGGAAACACCATATATTTT
TRBJ2-3	16	TRBD1	TRBV5-1	once	CASSAGTGGSTDTQYF	TGCGCCAGCAGCGCCGGGACAGGGGGAAGCACAGATACGCAGTATTTT
TRBJ1-4	16	NA	TRBV18	NA	CASSPRTAATNEKLFF	TGTGCCAGCTCACCAAGAACAGCTGCAACTAATGAAAAACTGTTTTTT
TRBJ2-5	15	TRBD1	TRBV3-1/TRBV3-2	NA	CASSLRKGGVETQYF	TGTGCCAGCAGCCTTCGTAAAGGGGGCGTTGAGACCCAGTACTTC
TRBJ2-7	15	TRBD2	TRBV27	NA	CASSLTAGAAYEQYF	TGTGCCAGCAGTTTAACAGCGGGAGCAGCCTACGAGCAGTACTTC
TRBJ2-7	14	NA	TRBV19	NA	CASSPDWGLREQYF	TGTGCCAGTAGTCCCGATTGGGGCTTACGCGAGCAGTACTTC
TRBJ2-5	14	NA	TRBV9	NA	CASSVVGGQETQYF	TGTGCCAGCAGCGTAGTTGGCGGCCAAGAGACCCAGTACTTC
TRBJ1-2	15	TRBD1	TRBV6-5	few	CASSYSDRGLGGYTF	TGTGCCAGCAGTTACTCGGACAGGGGGCTCGGAGGCTACACCTTC
TRBJ2-5	13	TRBD1	TRBV29-1	NA	CSVRGQYQETQYF	TGCAGCGTAAGGGGACAGTACCAAGAGACCCAGTACTTC
TRBJ2-3	13	TRBD2	TRBV30	NA	CAWRASGPDTQYF	TGTGCCTGGAGGGCTAGCGGCCCAGATACGCAGTATTTT
TRBJ2-2	15	TRBD1	TRBV2	NA	CASGARQGGTGELFF	TGTGCCAGCGGGGCACGACAGGGGGGCACCGGGGAGCTGTTTTTT
TRBJ1-4	13	TRBD1	TRBV7-9	NA	CAALGQPGEKLFF	TGTGCCGCACTGGGACAGCCTGGTGAAAAACTGTTTTTT
TRBJ2-2	15	NA	TRBV19	NA	CASRRDTSNTGELFF	TGTGCCAGCCGACGGGACACCTCGAACACCGGGGAGCTGTTTTTT
TRBJ2-7	16	TRBD2	TRBV5-1	NA	CASSLTASGSSYEQYF	TGCGCCAGCAGCTTGACGGCTAGCGGGAGTTCCTACGAGCAGTACTTC
TRBJ1-1	13	NA	TRBV18	NA	CASSPSRSTEAFF	TGTGCCAGCTCACCATCTAGGAGCACTGAAGCTTTCTTT
TRBJ2-1	11	TRBD2	TRBV5-6	NA	CASSGRREEFF	TGTGCCAGCAGCGGGCGGCGGGAGGAGTTCTTC
TRBJ2-2	17	TRBD2	TRBV7-8	NA	CASSPVGLAGVTGELFF	TGTGCCAGCAGCCCAGTGGGACTAGCGGGAGTAACCGGGGAGCTGTTTTTT
TRBJ2-1	15	TRBD2	TRBV7-3	NA	CASSRTGTSNDEQFF	TGTGCCAGCAGCCGGACCGGGACTAGCAACGATGAGCAGTTCTTC
TRBJ2-1	14	TRBD1	TRBV11-3	NA	CASSSGTGRNEQFF	TGTGCCAGCAGCTCGGGGACAGGGAGGAATGAGCAGTTCTTC
TRBJ1-1	17	NA	TRBV5-6	NA	CASSSTGRLFMNTEAFF	TGTGCCAGCAGCTCTACCGGGAGATTGTTCATGAACACTGAAGCTTTCTTT
TRBJ2-5	14	TRBD1	TRBV7-2	NA	CASSTQGVEETQYF	TGTGCCAGCAGCACACAGGGGGTAGAAGAGACCCAGTACTTC
TRBJ2-1	13	NA	TRBV12-3/TRBV12-4	NA	CASSPPSSGVQFF	TGTGCCAGCAGTCCCCCGTCCAGCGGAGTACAGTTCTTC
TRBJ2-2	14	NA	TRBV9	NA	CASSGNTRTGELFF	TGTGCCAGCAGCGGTAATACGAGAACCGGGGAGCTGTTTTTT
TRBJ1-5	15	NA	TRBV2	NA	CASPDLYRSNQPQHF	TGTGCCAGCCCTGACCTCTACAGGTCCAATCAGCCCCAGCATTTT
TRBJ1-2	16	TRBD1	TRBV7-8	few	CASNLYPTGDLYGYTF	TGTGCCAGCAACCTATACCCGACAGGGGACCTCTATGGCTACACCTTC
TRBJ1-3	15	NA	TRBV28	NA	CASRWGWRSGNTIYF	TGTGCCAGCAGGTGGGGTTGGAGGTCTGGAAACACCATATATTTT
TRBJ2-3	15	TRBD1	TRBV4-1	NA	CASSPGQVGTDTQYF	TGCGCCAGCAGCCCGGGACAGGTAGGGACAGATACGCAGTATTTT
TRBJ2-3	18	NA	TRBV3-1/TRBV3-2	NA	CASSQVGSGLARTDTQYF	TGTGCCAGCAGCCAAGTGGGATCAGGGTTGGCACGTACAGATACGCAGTATTTT
TRBJ2-3	14	NA	TRBV12-5	NA	CASAALQSGDTQYF	TGTGCTAGTGCCGCCCTTCAATCGGGAGATACGCAGTATTTT
TRBJ2-3	14	NA	TRBV18	NA	CASSRGQNTDTQYF	TGTGCCAGCTCGAGAGGACAGAATACAGATACGCAGTATTTT
TRBJ2-3	13	TRBD2	TRBV29-1	NA	CSVEGSGSDTQYF	TGCAGCGTTGAGGGTAGCGGGAGCGATACGCAGTATTTT
TRBJ2-1	19	TRBD2	TRBV9	NA	CASSVGLLVAGGSYNEQFF	TGTGCCAGCAGCGTAGGTCTTTTAGTGGCGGGAGGCTCCTACAATGAGCAGTTCTTC
TRBJ1-4	13	NA	TRBV12-3/TRBV12-4	NA	CASSLGGEEKLFF	TGTGCCAGCAGTTTGGGGGGAGAGGAAAAACTGTTTTTT
TRBJ2-4	14	TRBD2	TRBV5-1	NA	CASSLGSGGNIQYF	TGCGCCAGCAGCTTGGGGAGCGGGGGGAACATTCAGTACTTC
TRBJ2-7	12	NA	TRBV28	once	CASVGSSYEQYF	TGTGCCAGCGTCGGGAGCTCCTACGAGCAGTACTTC
TRBJ1-1	14	TRBD1	TRBV28	NA	CASSLYRGRTEAFF	TGTGCCAGCAGTTTATACAGGGGGAGGACTGAAGCTTTCTTT
TRBJ1-2	15	NA	TRBV3-1/TRBV3-2	NA	CASSQDLPGVYGYTF	TGTGCCAGCAGCCAAGATCTGCCGGGGGTCTATGGCTACACCTTC
TRBJ1-2	13	NA	TRBV19	NA	CASTILGESGYTF	TGTGCCAGCACTATCTTGGGAGAATCTGGCTACACCTTC
TRBJ1-3	17	NA	TRBV9	NA	CASSPSAEDFSGNTIYF	TGTGCCAGCAGCCCGTCTGCCGAGGACTTCTCTGGAAACACCATATATTTT
TRBJ1-2	14	TRBD1	TRBV18	NA	CASSPRTGLDGYTF	TGTGCCAGCTCACCACGGACAGGCCTTGATGGCTACACCTTC
TRBJ2-5	13	NA	TRBV12-3/TRBV12-4	few	CASTPTSGETQYF	TGTGCCAGCACTCCTACTAGTGGGGAGACCCAGTACTTC
TRBJ1-2	15	NA	TRBV30	few	CAWSTSGTGGYGYTF	TGTGCCTGGAGCACCTCCGGGACGGGGGGCTATGGCTACACCTTC
TRBJ2-7	16	NA	TRBV18	NA	CASSNRQGLSLHEQYF	TGTGCCAGCTCAAACCGCCAGGGACTTTCCCTCCACGAGCAGTACTTC
TRBJ2-2	10	NA	TRBV12-3/TRBV12-4	NA	CASGTVELFF	TGTGCCAGCGGGACTGTGGAGCTGTTTTTT
TRBJ1-1	13	TRBD1	TRBV12-3/TRBV12-4	NA	CASSLVGTAEAFF	TGTGCCAGCAGTTTAGTCGGGACAGCTGAAGCTTTCTTT
TRBJ2-6	15	NA	TRBV7-3	NA	CASSLKQTGANVLTF	TGTGCCAGCAGCTTAAAACAGACTGGGGCCAACGTCCTGACTTTC
TRBJ1-1	13	NA	TRBV24-1	few	CATSDPRGTQAFF	TGTGCCACCAGTGACCCTCGTGGGACACAAGCTTTCTTT
TRBJ1-1	15	TRBD1	TRBV27	few	CASYRWGTGNTEAFF	TGTGCCAGTTACCGGTGGGGGACAGGGAACACTGAAGCTTTCTTT
TRBJ1-3	14	NA	TRBV28	NA	CASSPQVSGNTIYF	TGTGCCAGCAGTCCCCAGGTGTCTGGAAACACCATATATTTT
TRBJ2-2	15	NA	TRBV19	NA	CASSWQGRNTGELFF	TGTGCCAGTAGTTGGCAGGGGAGAAACACCGGGGAGCTGTTTTTT
TRBJ2-3	13	NA	TRBV5-1	NA	CASSFGEADTQYF	TGCGCCAGCAGCTTTGGGGAGGCAGATACGCAGTATTTT
TRBJ2-7	16	NA	TRBV21-1	NA	CASSKVIEGWTYEQYF	TGTGCCAGCAGCAAAGTAATTGAGGGCTGGACCTACGAGCAGTACTTC